The entry below gives a single T cell receptor (beta chain) sequence along with its context. This sample is drawn from a study of T-cell memory formation after mild COVID-19. One entry per CDR3 protein results from TCRdb running MiXCR on the 5' RACE reads. The table shows 280,000 or so distinct CDR3 sequences, with roughly 8.2% occurring only once. Losses at the gene ends were 2 bases for V and 4 bases for J; bases not matched to a gene: 14. From germline, CDR1 is DFQATT and CDR2 SNEGSKA (reference sequence). The CDR3 runs to 18 residues. The genes are TRBV20-1 and TRBJ2-1; TRBD2 matches at 10 bases. The clonotype comes from a man between 18 and 29 years old who had mild COVID-19 (a few samples of this study predate the infection). Cell type and time point are not known. Sequencing input: PBMCs or a T cell subset sorted from them (not recorded which). This CDR3 is CSARPPSGGALLYNEQFF. CDR3 nucleotides: TGCAGTGCTAGACCCCCAAGCGGGGGGGCCTTGTTGTACAATGAGCAGTTCTTC.